These 25 T cell receptor beta chains were sequenced from one sample in a study of neoadjuvant anti-PD-1 for oral cavity cancer. As for time point: after neoadjuvant nivolumab, at surgical resection. Sequencing used immunoSEQ multiplex PCR; TCRdb keeps in-frame clones, though not all of them. The sample holds 24,000 or so clones, 27% seen once. Sequences were derived from tumor tissue, sampled after nivolumab (anti-PD-1) treatment. These receptors all stem from a person between 40 and 80 years old with oral cavity squamous cell carcinoma.

The genes are TRBV19 and TRBJ2-2; D is ambiguous. The CDR3 consists of 13 residues. Per the germline V gene, CDR1 is LNHDA and CDR2 is SQIVND (reference sequence). The V gene lost 2 bases and the J gene lost 4 bases, with 5 bases spanning the gap. The DNA for the CDR3 is TGTGCCAGTAGTATAACTGTCACCGGGGAGCTGTTTTTT. Encoded protein: CASSITVTGELFF.

This chain connects TRBV11-2 to TRBJ1-2; D gene uncertain. Looked up from germline, CDR1 is SGHAT and CDR2 is FQNNGV. Trimming removed 5 bases from V and 5 bases from J, with 12 bases in between. The CDR3 consists of 13 residues. CDR3 loop: CASSLSADYGYTF. DNA for the CDR3: TGTGCCAGCAGCCTCTCAGCGGATTATGGCTACACCTTC.

A few counts support this clone. This chain uses TRBV5-1 with TRBJ1-3; D ambiguous. Trimming stripped 0 bases from V and 2 bases from J, with 6 bases between. The length of the CDR3 is 14 residues. Germline V gene data show CDR1 as SGHRS and CDR2 as YFSETQ. CDR3 sequence: CASSLDTAGNTIYF. For the CDR3, the DNA is TGCGCCAGCAGCTTGGACACAGCTGGAAACACCATATATTTT.

There are a few counts of this clone. This sequence joins TRBV2 and TRBJ2-7; D is unclear. The length of the CDR3 is 14 residues. Deletions cut 7 bases from V and 2 bases from J, with 15 bases between. CDR1 is SNHLY, CDR2 FYNNEI, per germline. The CDR3 DNA follows: TGTGCCAGCAAGTGGACCCAAAACACCTACGAGCAGTACTTC. Translation: CASKWTQNTYEQYF.

The chain recombines TRBV19 with TRBJ1-2, with unresolved D. The ends were cut back, 8 bases at V and 4 bases at J, with 8 bases in the middle. In germline, CDR1 is LNHDA, CDR2 SQIVND (reference sequence). CDR3 length: 11 amino acids. The CDR3 DNA is TGTGCCAGTTCACAGTTCTATGGCTACACCTTC. Protein sequence: CASSQFYGYTF.

The sample holds a few counts of this clone. V and J are TRBV28 and TRBJ2-1; D remains ambiguous. The V end was cut by 3 bases, the J end by 6 bases, with 3 bases between. Germline loops: CDR1 MDHEN, CDR2 SYDVKM. The CDR3 extends over 11 amino acids. Here the CDR3 reads CASSFVNEQFF. In DNA form, the CDR3 reads TGTGCCAGCAGTTTTGTCAATGAGCAGTTCTTC.

The rearrangement uses TRBV2 and TRBJ1-2, with D possibly TRBD1 on 6 matching bases. Germline V gene data show CDR1 as SNHLY and CDR2 as FYNNEI. Trimming shortened V by 2 bases and J by 4 bases, and 11 bases separated the two germline ends. CDR3 length: 14 amino acids. CDR3 bases: TGTGCCAGCAGTGAAACAGGGCCGCGCTATGGCTACACCTTC. Translated: CASSETGPRYGYTF.

The chain recombines TRBV23-1 with TRBJ1-2; maybe TRBD1 (5 bases). TRBV23-1 is recorded as an ORF, its role being uncertain. CDR3 size: 14 residues. Trimming left V 1 base short and J 4 bases short, with 10 bases between. The CDR3 reads CASSQWGGIYGYTF. CDR3 nucleotide sequence: TGCGCCAGCAGTCAATGGGGGGGGATCTATGGCTACACCTTC.

This clone was seen a few times. The gene calls are TRBV9 and TRBJ1-2, with 7 bases that match TRBD1. Germline V CDR1 and CDR2: SGDLS, YYNGEE. Unmatched junction bases numbered 12, after V lost 3 bases and J lost 1 base. This CDR3 has 17 amino acids. CDR3: CASSGGVKGAGNYGYTF. The CDR3 DNA reads TGTGCCAGCAGCGGTGGGGTTAAGGGGGCCGGTAACTATGGCTACACCTTC.

This clone was detected a few times. The rearrangement joins TRBV18 to TRBJ2-2, with D perhaps assigned TRBD1 or TRBD2 (5 bases each). There are 12 residues in the CDR3. Per the germline V gene, CDR1 is KGHSH and CDR2 is LQKENI. V was trimmed by 8 bases and J by 7 bases, leaving 11 bases between them. DNA for the CDR3: TGTGCCAGCGCCCGGGGCGGCGGGGAGCTGTTTTTT. Its protein is CASARGGGELFF.

The chain links TRBV15 to TRBJ2-5; D may be TRBD2 (5 bases). Germline-derived CDR1 and CDR2 are LNHNV and YYDKDF (reference sequence). The CDR3 runs 14 residues. Trimming pared 0 bases from V and 5 bases from J, leaving 10 bases between. The CDR3 spells CATSRDHGVETQYF. The CDR3 DNA is TGTGCCACCAGCAGAGATCACGGGGTGGAGACCCAGTACTTC.

The rearrangement uses TRBV7-3 and TRBJ2-1; D might be TRBD1 or TRBD2, each matching 5 bases. Germline V gene lookup returns CDR1 SGHTA and CDR2 FQGTGA. The CDR3 length is 16 residues. Deletions cut 5 bases from V and 4 bases from J, with 18 bases between. CDR3: CASSPERDHPYNEQFF. Here the CDR3 DNA reads TGTGCCAGCAGCCCGGAACGGGACCACCCGTACAATGAGCAGTTCTTC.

This chain uses TRBV5-1 with TRBJ1-5; D perhaps matches TRBD1 (6 bases). CDR3 size: 15 residues. V lost 0 bases and J 7 bases, leaving 14 bases between the germline ends. Germline V CDR1 and CDR2: SGHRS, YFSETQ. CDR3 region: CASSLDPSGTQPQHF. The CDR3 DNA reads TGCGCCAGCAGCTTGGACCCCTCAGGGACACAGCCCCAGCATTTT.

A few counts support this clone. The rearrangement links TRBV18 to TRBJ1-2; weak D call: TRBD1 (6 bases). CDR1 and CDR2 (germline): KGHSH, LQKENI. The V end lost 2 bases, the J end lost 8 bases, and 12 bases lay between the germline ends. This CDR3 contains 13 residues. The CDR3 spells CASSPNRTAGYTF. CDR3 DNA sequence: TGTGCCAGCTCACCAAATAGGACAGCCGGCTACACCTTC.

This chain uses TRBV30 with TRBJ2-7, with 13 bases identical to TRBD2. The J segment lost 2 bases and the V segment lost 0 bases, leaving 10 bases of the junction unmatched. CDR3 length equals 18 residues. Germline V gene data show CDR1 as GTSNPN and CDR2 as SVGIG (reference sequence). This CDR3 is CAWSVLAGGPSGTYEQYF. The CDR3 coding sequence is TGTGCCTGGAGTGTACTAGCGGGGGGGCCGTCGGGGACCTACGAGCAGTACTTC.

This clone has just a few counts. V is TRBV5-1 and J is TRBJ2-3, with D uncertain. Germline V gene sequence: CDR1 SGHRS, CDR2 YFSETQ. The CDR3 sequence is 14 residues long. Trimming stripped 6 bases from V and 1 base from J, with 12 bases between. The CDR3: CASTDTSGTDTQYF. The CDR3 DNA is TGCGCCAGCACCGACACGTCCGGCACAGATACGCAGTATTTT.

This clone was seen more than once but under ten times. The chain joins TRBV7-8 to TRBJ2-3; 8 nucleotides match TRBD2. Germline V gene data show CDR1 as SGHVS and CDR2 as FQNEAQ. The V segment lost 1 base and the J segment 2 bases; nucleotides outside the gene matches: 8. CDR3 size: 17 residues. CDR3 DNA: TGTGCCAGCAGCTTAGACCAGCGGGAGAGGTACACAGATACGCAGTATTTT. It encodes CASSLDQRERYTDTQYF.

The chain carries TRBV28 and TRBJ2-7; D uncertain. The germline V and J ends were trimmed by 10 bases and 2 bases, with 15 bases remaining between them. This CDR3 is built from 13 residues. Germline V gene sequence: CDR1 MDHEN, CDR2 SYDVKM. In DNA form, the CDR3 reads TGTGCCACGCACCTTACGGGTGCCTACGAGCAGTACTTC. Its translation is CATHLTGAYEQYF.

This clone was counted ten times or more. CDR3 residues: CASSSGVGNTEAFF. The CDR3 nucleotides read TGTGCCAGCAGCTCAGGGGTGGGGAACACTGAAGCTTTCTTT. This chain links TRBV5-8 with TRBJ1-1; possibly TRBD1 for D (6 bases). The germline gives CDR1 SGHTS, CDR2 YDEGEE. CDR3 size: 14 residues. The V end was cut by 3 bases, the J end by 1 base, with 10 bases between.

V is TRBV4-1 and J is TRBJ2-3, with D possibly being TRBD2 (6 bases). V lost 0 bases, J lost 3 bases, and 13 bases lay in between. There are 16 residues in the CDR3. Per the germline V gene, CDR1 is MGHRA and CDR2 is YSYEKL. The CDR3 sequence is CASSQEALGRTDTQYF. In DNA, the CDR3 is TGCGCCAGCAGCCAAGAGGCCCTAGGGAGGACAGATACGCAGTATTTT.

V and J are TRBV27 and TRBJ2-5; D is ambiguous. The CDR3 loop spans 13 amino acids. V lost 5 bases and J 9 bases, leaving 16 bases between the germline ends. Germline V gene data show CDR1 as MNHEY and CDR2 as SMNVEV (reference sequence). CDR3 region: CASSAPTGMAQYF. Written as DNA, the CDR3 is TGTGCCAGCAGTGCCCCGACCGGTATGGCCCAGTACTTC.

The rearrangement uses TRBV7-6 and TRBJ1-1; a possible D gene is TRBD1 (5 bases). Germline loops: CDR1 SGHVS, CDR2 FNYEAQ. The V gene lost 5 bases and the J gene lost 3 bases, with 16 bases spanning the gap. This CDR3 has 15 amino acids. The CDR3 loop reads CASSHRRDRYTEAFF. CDR3 in DNA: TGTGCCAGCAGCCACCGGAGGGACCGTTACACTGAAGCTTTCTTT.

This chain joins TRBV9 and TRBJ2-2, with 13 bases aligning to TRBD2. There are 18 residues in the CDR3. Germline V gene lookup returns CDR1 SGDLS and CDR2 YYNGEE. V shed 3 bases, J shed 5 bases, and the junction held 10 bases outside the gene matches. The CDR3 nucleotides are TGTGCCAGCAGCGCGCCCCCAGGGACTAGCGGGAATACCGGGGAGCTGTTTTTT. The encoded protein is CASSAPPGTSGNTGELFF.

This clone was counted at least ten times. This chain joins TRBV4-1 and TRBJ2-5, with D unresolved. V gave up 8 bases and J gave up 5 bases, with 15 bases separating them. This CDR3 has 13 residues. The germline V gene encodes CDR1 MGHRA and CDR2 YSYEKL. CDR3 DNA: TGCGCCAGCCAAAGTGTAACGTCGGAGACCCAGTACTTC. This codes for CASQSVTSETQYF.

There are a few counts of this clone. The chain combines TRBV5-1 with TRBJ2-1, with TRBD1 matching 9 bases. Per the germline V gene, CDR1 is SGHRS and CDR2 is YFSETQ. V lost 4 bases, J lost 0 bases, and 5 bases stayed unmatched. The CDR3 has 16 amino acids. The CDR3 region has the DNA TGCGCCAGCAGCGAGGGACAGGGATCCTCCTACAATGAGCAGTTCTTC. It encodes CASSEGQGSSYNEQFF.